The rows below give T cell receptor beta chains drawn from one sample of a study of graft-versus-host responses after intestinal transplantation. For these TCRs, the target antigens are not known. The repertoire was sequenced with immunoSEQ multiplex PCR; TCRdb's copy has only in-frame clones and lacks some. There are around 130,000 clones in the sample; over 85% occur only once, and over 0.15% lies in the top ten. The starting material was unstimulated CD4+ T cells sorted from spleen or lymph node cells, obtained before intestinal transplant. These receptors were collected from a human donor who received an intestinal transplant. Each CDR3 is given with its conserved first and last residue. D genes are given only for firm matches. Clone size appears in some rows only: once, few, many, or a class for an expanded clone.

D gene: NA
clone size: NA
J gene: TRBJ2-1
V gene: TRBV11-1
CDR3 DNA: TGTGCCAGCAGCTATACAGCGGCTGAGCAGTTCTTC
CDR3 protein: CASSYTAAEQFF

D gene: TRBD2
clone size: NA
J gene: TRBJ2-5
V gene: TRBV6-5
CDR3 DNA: TGTGCCAGCAGCCGAACCGGGACTAGGGAGGAGACCCAGTACTTC
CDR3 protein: CASSRTGTREETQYF

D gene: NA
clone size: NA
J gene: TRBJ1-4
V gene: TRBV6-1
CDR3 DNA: TGTGCCAGCAGTGCCGGTTTTGAAAAACTGTTTTTT
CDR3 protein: CASSAGFEKLFF

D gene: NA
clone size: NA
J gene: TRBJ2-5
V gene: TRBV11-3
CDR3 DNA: TGTGCCAGTAGCGCTACGCGGTCCCAAGAGACCCAGTACTTC
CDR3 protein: CASSATRSQETQYF

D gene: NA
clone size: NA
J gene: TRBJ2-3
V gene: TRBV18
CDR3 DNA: TGTGCCAGCTCGGGCCCATTAGGTACGCAGTATTTT
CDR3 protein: CASSGPLGTQYF

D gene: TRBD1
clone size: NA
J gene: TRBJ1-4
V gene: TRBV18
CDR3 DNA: TGTGCCAGCTCACGACAGACAGGGGCATCTAATGAAAAACTGTTTTTT
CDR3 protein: CASSRQTGASNEKLFF

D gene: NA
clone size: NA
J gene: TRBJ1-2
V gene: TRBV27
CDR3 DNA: TGTGCCAGCAGTAGTATTGGGATGCGGAAAGGCTACACCTTC
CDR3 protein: CASSSIGMRKGYTF

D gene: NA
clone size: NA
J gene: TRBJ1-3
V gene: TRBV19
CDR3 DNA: TGTGCCAGTAGTATAGGCAGAGGAAACACCATATATTTT
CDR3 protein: CASSIGRGNTIYF

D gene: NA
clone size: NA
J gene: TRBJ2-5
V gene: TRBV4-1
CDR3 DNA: TGCGCCAGCAGCCAAGAAGGTTATAGGGAGACCCAGTACTTC
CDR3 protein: CASSQEGYRETQYF

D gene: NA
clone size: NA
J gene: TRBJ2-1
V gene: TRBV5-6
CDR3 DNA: TGTGCCAGCAGCTTGAGGTACAATGAGCAGTTCTTC
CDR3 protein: CASSLRYNEQFF

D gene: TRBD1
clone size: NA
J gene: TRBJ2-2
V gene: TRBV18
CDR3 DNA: TGTGCCAGCTCACTCGGACAGGTTCTATACACCGGGGAGCTGTTTTTT
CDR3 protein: CASSLGQVLYTGELFF

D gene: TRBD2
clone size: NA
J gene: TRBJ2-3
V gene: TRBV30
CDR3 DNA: TGTGCCTGGAGTGTATCTAGGGCTAGCGGCTACACAGATACGCAGTATTTT
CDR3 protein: CAWSVSRASGYTDTQYF

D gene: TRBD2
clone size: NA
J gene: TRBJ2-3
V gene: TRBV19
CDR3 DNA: TGTGCCAGTAGCCCACTAGCGTCTGGCACAGATACGCAGTATTTT
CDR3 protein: CASSPLASGTDTQYF

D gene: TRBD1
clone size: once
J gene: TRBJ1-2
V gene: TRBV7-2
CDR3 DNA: TGTGCCAGCACCCAGACAGGGGGCGACTCAAGGGGCTACACCTTC
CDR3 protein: CASTQTGGDSRGYTF